One and the same sample provided the 11 T cell receptor beta chains below, sequenced in a study of shared clonotypes between healthy human individuals. Assay: immunoSEQ multiplex PCR; the TCRdb copy retains only in-frame clones and omits some. The sample lists 2 million to 2.5 million clones, about 92% occurring once. Material: naive CD4+ T cells from PBMCs. The subset denotes: CD45RA+ positively selected. Source of these receptors: a man between 18 and 29 years old in good health. Some clones in this sample may be carry-over from other donors' samples.

The chain is built from TRBV7-6 and TRBJ2-2; 10 bases agree with TRBD2. Germline CDR1 and CDR2: SGHVS and FNYEAQ. With V trimmed by 5 bases and J by 7 bases, 13 bases remained unmatched. This CDR3 is 17 amino acids long. DNA of the CDR3: TGTGCCAGCAGCATACGGCCCACAGCGGGAGGGCGCGGGGAGCTGTTTTTT. Protein sequence: CASSIRPTAGGRGELFF.

The chain recombines TRBV9 with TRBJ2-7, with D perhaps TRBD2 (6 bases). CDR1 SGDLS and CDR2 YYNGEE come from the germline V gene. CDR3 length: 12 amino acids. The V end was cut by 3 bases, the J end by 5 bases, with 9 bases between. The CDR3 nucleotides read TGTGCCAGCAGCGGAACTAGCAACGAGCAGTACTTC. It yields the protein CASSGTSNEQYF.

The chain carries TRBV4-1 and TRBJ2-3; possibly TRBD2 for D (7 bases). Germline V gene lookup returns CDR1 MGHRA and CDR2 YSYEKL. V lost 2 bases to trimming and J lost 3 bases, with 12 bases between them. This CDR3 has 15 residues. The CDR3 DNA reads as TGCGCCAGCAGCCAACTACAGGGAGGGACAGATACGCAGTATTTT. As protein: CASSQLQGGTDTQYF.

This rearrangement joins TRBV28 to TRBJ1-1, with 9 bases that match TRBD1. Trimming cost V 6 bases and J 1 base; bases outside gene matches: 3. CDR1 and CDR2 from the germline V gene are MDHEN and SYDVKM. The CDR3 is 14 amino acids. In DNA, the CDR3 is TGTGCCAGCAGGAAGGGACAGGGGAACACTGAAGCTTTCTTT. This translates into CASRKGQGNTEAFF.

The V call is TRBV15, the J call TRBJ1-3; D unresolved. Germline V lookup: CDR1 LNHNV, CDR2 YYDKDF (reference sequence). CDR3 length: 15 amino acids. Trimming left V 1 base short and J 8 bases short, with 15 bases between. As DNA, the CDR3 is TGTGCCACCAGCAGAGGCCCGTCCTATCCGGACACCATATATTTT. Amino acids: CATSRGPSYPDTIYF.

The J gene is TRBJ1-5, the V gene TRBV29-1; D is uncertain. Germline CDR1 is SQVTM and CDR2 is ANQGSEA. The CDR3 contains 13 residues. V lost 4 bases and J 5 bases, leaving 12 bases between the germline ends. CDR3 loop: CSVAGNFDQPQHF. CDR3 nucleotides: TGCAGCGTTGCCGGGAACTTCGATCAGCCCCAGCATTTT. Filled out from reference TRBV29-1 and TRBJ1-5, the complete variable domain reads SAVISQKPSRDICQRGTSLTIQCQVDSQVTMMFWYRQQPGQSLTLIATANQGSEATYESGFVIDKFPISRPNLTFSTLTVSNMSPEDSSIYLCSVAGNFDQPQHFGDGTRLSIL.

This CDR3 is CASSGQGTGELFF. CDR3 sequence (DNA): TGTGCCAGCAGTGGACAGGGCACCGGGGAGCTGTTTTTT. This rearrangement joins TRBV28 to TRBJ2-2; 8 bases agree with TRBD1. Germline values: CDR1 MDHEN, CDR2 SYDVKM. The CDR3 is 13 residues long. With 5 bases clipped from V and 4 bases from J, the junction kept 0 bases outside the gene matches.

The chain has TRBV28 and TRBJ2-1; 7 nucleotides match TRBD2. CDR1 is MDHEN, CDR2 SYDVKM, per germline. The CDR3 contains 15 residues. V trimming: 2 bases; J trimming: 5 bases; junction bases outside the gene matches: 6. This chain's CDR3 is CASSLGGSWDNEQFF. Written as DNA, the CDR3 is TGTGCCAGCAGTTTAGGCGGGAGCTGGGACAATGAGCAGTTCTTC. Drawing the rest from reference TRBV28 and TRBJ2-1, the complete variable domain is DVKVTQSSRYLVKRTGEKVFLECVQDMDHENMFWYRQDPGLGLRLIYFSYDVKMKEKGDIPEGYSVSREKKERFSLILESASTNQTSMYLCASSLGGSWDNEQFFGPGTRLTVL.

The V and J genes are TRBV19 and TRBJ2-5; TRBD1 is a possible D gene (6 bases). The CDR3 covers 13 residues. V lost 3 bases, J lost 7 bases, and 12 bases lay in between. Germline loops: CDR1 LNHDA, CDR2 SQIVND (reference sequence). DNA of the CDR3: TGTGCCAGTAGTATCGAGGGGGAAGGGACCCAGTACTTC. Translating it yields CASSIEGEGTQYF.

The chain employs TRBV28 and TRBJ2-3; D perhaps matches TRBD2 (6 bases). The V gene's germline CDR1 is MDHEN and CDR2 SYDVKM. The CDR3 has 14 residues. V dropped 7 bases and J dropped 1 base, with 12 bases sitting between them. The CDR3 region has the DNA TGTGCCAGCAACGAGTCGGGGGGCACAGATACGCAGTATTTT. Protein sequence: CASNESGGTDTQYF. The entire variable domain, with the rest obtained from reference TRBV28 and TRBJ2-3, is as follows: DVKVTQSSRYLVKRTGEKVFLECVQDMDHENMFWYRQDPGLGLRLIYFSYDVKMKEKGDIPEGYSVSREKKERFSLILESASTNQTSMYLCASNESGGTDTQYFGPGTRLTVL.

This rearrangement joins TRBV6-7 to TRBJ2-7; the match to TRBD1 covers 8 bases. TRBV6-7 is sorted into the ORF group, with uncertain function. CDR3 length equals 15 residues. V lost 6 bases to trimming and J lost 2 bases; unmatched junction nucleotides: 9. The CDR3 DNA reads as TGTGCCAGCAGGGAGGGCAGGGGGCACACCTACGAGCAGTACTTC. Translating gives CASREGRGHTYEQYF.